Given below is one T cell receptor beta chain in context. Its target is unknown. These data are taken from a study of spatial heterogeneity in lung cancer. For the study at large: Every unique TCR and UMI combination, on average, appeared more than ten times in raw reads.

Individually, TCR cDNA molecules were each labelled with a unique molecular identifier. MiXCR, run by TCRdb on the 5' RACE reads, gives a single entry per CDR3 protein. The profile shows over 50,000 distinct CDR3 sequences, roughly 8% of them singletons. Findings of the study overall: Expanded tumor TCRs that were ubiquitous appeared in blood more at resection than follow-up.

Time point reported: sample taken at primary tumor resection. From tumor, nontumor lung or frozen PBMC, whole RNA was taken unsorted for sequencing. Untreated early-stage non-small cell lung cancer patients, around 72 in total, were the donors. The CDR3 contains 13 residues. V dropped 3 bases and J dropped 2 bases, with 7 bases sitting between them. The germline CDR1 and CDR2 sequences are SNHLY and FYNNEI. The chain carries TRBV2 and TRBJ1-1; D is unresolved. The sequences come from PBMCs, collected at surgery. The receptor was isolated from a female donor with early-stage non-small cell lung cancer. The CDR3 DNA is TGTGCCAGCAGTGAGCGGCCAAACACTGAAGCTTTCTTT. This sequence encodes CASSERPNTEAFF. The complete variable domain, with remaining parts taken from reference TRBV2 and TRBJ1-1, reads EPEVTQTPSHQVTQMGQEVILRCVPISNHLYFYWYRQILGQKVEFLVSFYNNEISEKSEIFDDQFSVERPDGSNFTLKIRSTKLEDSAMYFCASSERPNTEAFFGQGTRLTVV.